This T cell receptor beta chain was obtained from a study of shared clonotypes between healthy human individuals. Repertoires were generated with immunoSEQ multiplex PCR, while TCRdb's copy carries only in-frame clones and drops some. The sample carries roughly 810,000 clones, approximately 97% recorded once. V shed 8 bases, J shed 4 bases, and the junction held 13 bases outside the gene matches. CDR1 ENHRY and CDR2 SYGVKD come from the germline V gene. The CDR3 is made up of 16 amino acids. Naivety among CD8 cells was defined by CD45RO negativity and positive CCR7 selection, thereby excluding terminally differentiated effector memory CD45RA+ cells. Healthy HIV-negative adults with no recent acute infections or vaccinations were recruited as donors.

This clonotype was sampled from a man aged 25-45 years in good health. This chain connects TRBV10-3 to TRBJ2-1; 8 bases agree with TRBD2. The sample consisted of naive CD8+ T cells sorted from blood. CDR3 residues: CAIPLRDSGTYNEQFF. The CDR3 nucleotides read TGTGCCATCCCCCTCCGTGATAGCGGGACATACAATGAGCAGTTCTTC.